One and the same sample provided the 17 T cell receptor beta chains below, sequenced in a study of T cells after posttransplantation cyclophosphamide. TCRdb's copy holds only in-frame clones and misses some; the assay was immunoSEQ multiplex PCR. The profile covers over a thousand clones, with approximately 97% appearing a single time and 1.6% taken by the ten largest. Sequenced input: naive CD8+ T cells sorted from PBMCs. These receptors originate from a woman in her sixties or seventies in good health, CMV-negative, and a related stem cell transplant donor.

The chain is built from TRBV7-9 and TRBJ2-5, with D hard to call. CDR3 length: 13 amino acids. V was shortened by 6 bases and J by 1 base, with 9 bases between the two germline ends. Germline V gene data show CDR1 as SEHNR and CDR2 as FQNEAQ (reference sequence). As DNA, the CDR3 is TGTGCCAGCAGAAAGCCGATCCAAGAGACCCAGTACTTC. Translation gives CASRKPIQETQYF.

The gene calls are TRBV30 and TRBJ2-7; D gene uncertain. Deletions cut 1 base from V and 3 bases from J, with 4 bases between. Germline values: CDR1 GTSNPN, CDR2 SVGIG (reference sequence). The CDR3 is 11 residues long. The DNA of the CDR3 is TGTGCCTGGAGTGAGCACTACGAGCAGTACTTC. It codes for CAWSEHYEQYF.

The gene calls are TRBV4-3 and TRBJ1-6; D may be TRBD1 (6 bases). The CDR3 has 13 residues. Germline V gene lookup returns CDR1 LGHNA and CDR2 YSLEER. Trimming shortened V by 1 base and J by 11 bases, and 9 bases separated the two germline ends. CDR3 DNA sequence: TGCGCCAGCAGCCAAGGAGAGGGGGCACCCCTCCACTTT. Translation: CASSQGEGAPLHF.

This chain connects TRBV15 to TRBJ2-7, with D possibly being TRBD1 (5 bases). Germline V gene lookup returns CDR1 LNHNV and CDR2 YYDKDF (reference sequence). This CDR3 is 15 amino acids long. V was cut by 3 bases and J by 2 bases, with 14 bases left in between. The CDR3 nucleotides read TGTGCCACCAGCAGGGGGCAAGGACAAGCCTACGAGCAGTACGTC. It translates to CATSRGQGQAYEQYV.

This sequence joins TRBV27 and TRBJ1-5, with D perhaps matching TRBD1 (5 bases). The length of the CDR3 is 14 residues. V gave up 3 bases and J gave up 2 bases, with 8 bases separating them. CDR1 is MNHEY and CDR2 is SMNVEV in the germline V gene (reference sequence). CDR3 nucleotide sequence: TGTGCCAGCAGTTTCAGGGCGGGCAATCAGCCCCAGCATTTT. This codes for CASSFRAGNQPQHF.

V and J are TRBV4-2 and TRBJ2-7; TRBD1 matches 10 bases. Germline assignment: CDR1 LGHNA and CDR2 YNFKEQ. The CDR3 extends over 16 amino acids. With V trimmed by 1 base and J by 2 bases, 5 bases remained unmatched. This CDR3 reads CASSQAFGQGAYEQYF. The CDR3 DNA is TGTGCCAGCAGCCAAGCCTTCGGACAGGGGGCCTACGAGCAGTACTTC.

This clone has only one observation. As DNA, the CDR3 is TGTGCCAGCAGTGATGGACAGGGAATCTTGGACACTGAAGCTTTCTTT. The encoded protein is CASSDGQGILDTEAFF. V usage is TRBV2 and J usage is TRBJ1-1, with 8 nucleotides matching TRBD1. The junction had 9 bases not matched to a gene; V was cut back by 3 bases and J by 3 bases. CDR1 and CDR2 (germline): SNHLY, FYNNEI. This CDR3 comprises 16 residues.

This sequence joins TRBV14 and TRBJ2-1; 11 bases are shared with TRBD2. V was pared by 1 base and J by 7 bases, with 6 bases of the junction left unmatched. Per germline, CDR1 SGHDN and CDR2 FVKESK. CDR3 length: 16 amino acids. CDR3 in DNA: TGTGCCAGCAGCCAAGTAGCGGGAGGGCCGAGGAATGAGCAGTTCTTC. It specifies CASSQVAGGPRNEQFF.

The V call is TRBV10-3, the J call TRBJ2-1, with D possibly being TRBD2 (6 bases). Germline V gives CDR1 ENHRY, CDR2 SYGVKD. V lost 3 bases and J lost 8, with 11 bases in between. The CDR3 is made up of 13 amino acids. The CDR3 nucleotides are TGTGCCATCAGTGACCGGGAGATGGATGAGCAGTTCTTC. Translated: CAISDREMDEQFF.

This clone has just one count. V gene TRBV7-9 combines with J gene TRBJ1-2; a weak D match, TRBD1 (5 bases). Between the trimmed V and J ends, which lost 6 bases and 6 bases, there was a span of 14 bases. Germline V gene lookup returns CDR1 SEHNR and CDR2 FQNEAQ (reference sequence). The CDR3 totals 13 residues. CDR3: CASSPKGRDGYTF. CDR3 bases: TGTGCCAGCAGTCCAAAGGGCAGGGATGGCTACACCTTC.

The genes are TRBV28 and TRBJ2-5; 7 positions match TRBD1. Losses at the gene ends were 10 bases for V and 5 bases for J; bases not matched to a gene: 13. This CDR3 comprises 14 residues. Germline V lookup: CDR1 MDHEN, CDR2 SYDVKM. Written as DNA, the CDR3 is TGTGCCACCGCTCAGGGGGATTTATCGGAGACCCAGTACTTC. Translating it yields CATAQGDLSETQYF.

V gene TRBV29-1 combines with J gene TRBJ1-5; 7 bases are a match to TRBD1. This CDR3 is 13 amino acids long. CDR1 is SQVTM and CDR2 is ANQGSEA in the germline V gene. V was clipped by 6 bases and J by 5 bases; unmatched bases: 7. The CDR3 region has the DNA TGCAGCGTGGGTGGGACAGCGGATCAGCCCCAGCATTTT. It translates to CSVGGTADQPQHF.

This clone has just one count. This chain uses TRBV7-9 with TRBJ1-2, with 10 bases fitting TRBD1. Unmatched junction bases numbered 10, after V lost 5 bases and J lost 4 bases. There are 16 residues in the CDR3. Germline-derived CDR1 and CDR2 are SEHNR and FQNEAQ (reference sequence). The CDR3 sequence is CASSPTTGGVSYGYTF. Written as DNA, the CDR3 is TGTGCCAGCAGCCCGACGACAGGGGGCGTTAGCTATGGCTACACCTTC.

The chain couples TRBV6-6 to TRBJ2-3; D uncertain. Trimming cost V 1 base and J 2 bases, with 7 bases left between them. CDR1 is MNHNY, CDR2 SVGAGI, per germline (reference sequence). The CDR3 is made up of 14 amino acids. The CDR3 nucleotides read TGTGCCAGCAGTTACTTTAGATTCACAGATACGCAGTATTTT. Amino acid sequence: CASSYFRFTDTQYF.

This clone was seen just once. The gene calls are TRBV13 and TRBJ1-3; TRBD1 matches at 8 bases. The germline V gene has CDR1 PRHDT and CDR2 FYEKMQ (reference sequence). The CDR3 sequence is 15 residues long. With 5 bases clipped from V and 2 bases from J, the junction kept 5 bases outside the gene matches. This CDR3 is CASSPDRAAGNTIYF. CDR3 DNA sequence: TGTGCCAGCAGCCCGGACAGGGCGGCTGGAAACACCATATATTTT.

This clone was observed a single time. The chain carries TRBV19 and TRBJ1-5; 10 bases are shared with TRBD1. Trimming at V came to 5 bases and at J to 10 bases, leaving 14 bases not matched to a gene. Germline V lookup: CDR1 LNHDA, CDR2 SQIVND (reference sequence). The CDR3 sequence is 16 residues long. As DNA, the CDR3 is TGTGCCAGTAGTGGTGACAGGGGGCTGGCCGGAAGCCCCCAGCATTTT. Encoded protein: CASSGDRGLAGSPQHF.

The chain carries TRBV5-7 and TRBJ2-7; 8 bases map to TRBD2. TRBV5-7 is noted as an ORF with a role that remains uncertain. CDR3 length equals 14 residues. Trimming took 4 bases from V and 7 from J; bases not matched to a gene: 10. This CDR3 is CASSRLIGGGEQYF. The CDR3 region has the DNA TGTGCCAGCAGCCGACTTATCGGGGGGGGTGAGCAGTACTTC.